The clone carrying this TCR beta chain was recorded only once. Antigen specificity is unknown. A multiplex PCR was run with 60 Vbeta primers and 13 Jbeta primers. How the authors handled the data: In a later analysis, the count reached 80 million or so unique TCR beta chains, with about 11 million shared. Sequenced by immunoSEQ multiplex PCR; TCRdb stores in-frame clones only, minus some. That table supplies the V and J calls and clone size; D and trimming were determined from the DNA. The table shows about 94,000 clones, with 81% occurring only once. Germline values: CDR1 MNHNS, CDR2 SASEGT. V shed 6 bases and J 4 bases; nucleotides not matched to a gene: 7. The CDR3 length is 14 residues. The data are from a study of cytomegalovirus exposure and HLA in healthy donors. Study results and limitations: Analysis was carried out at a later point, and it linked a missense DCLRE1C variant to TCR beta V- and J-gene trimming. A later analysis reportedly identified an Asian-associated ancestry cluster as carrying fewer N-insertions than the 666-donor mean.

The sequencing sample was made of PBMCs. The receptor was derived from a human donor in good health. V is TRBV6-1 and J is TRBJ2-3; TRBD2 aligns across 7 bases. The CDR3: CASRDGGWADTQYF. Written as DNA, the CDR3 is TGTGCCAGCAGGGACGGGGGGTGGGCAGATACGCAGTATTTT.